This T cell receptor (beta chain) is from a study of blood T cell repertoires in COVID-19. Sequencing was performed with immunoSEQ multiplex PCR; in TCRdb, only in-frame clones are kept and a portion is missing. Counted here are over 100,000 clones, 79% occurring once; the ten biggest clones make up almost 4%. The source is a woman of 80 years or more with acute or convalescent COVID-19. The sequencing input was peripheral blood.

CDR3 loop: CATSSGAGNTIYF. The CDR3 DNA sequence: TGTGCCACCAGCAGTGGGGCGGGGAACACCATATATTTT. The chain couples TRBV15 to TRBJ1-3; a weak D match, TRBD1 (5 bases). Between the trimmed V and J ends, which lost 3 bases and 7 bases, there was a span of 10 bases. Germline CDR1 is LNHNV and CDR2 is YYDKDF (reference sequence). The CDR3 contains 13 residues.